Sequencing of this T cell receptor beta chain was carried out in a study of early T cells in non-severe SARS-CoV-2 infection. Turning to the study itself: Chains stayed unpaired after sequencing of bulk RNA from unsorted whole blood. General observations from the study: Private and CD4 specificities were missed by VDJdb matching, skewed to anti-spike CD8.

Germline loops: CDR1 MDHEN, CDR2 SYDVKM. CDR3 length equals 12 residues. V was trimmed by 8 bases and J by 2 bases, leaving 10 bases between them. Worth noting for this clonotype: Its antigen is as yet unknown.

TCRdb itself ran the 5' RACE reads through MiXCR, one entry per CDR3 protein. The table includes about 58,000 distinct CDR3 sequences, approximately 13% detected once. The source of this sequence is an adult who was a healthcare worker with PCR-confirmed SARS-CoV-2 infection or an uninfected control (not recorded which). This sequence joins TRBV28 and TRBJ2-7; possible D gene TRBD1, 6 bases. The sequenced material came from whole blood. CDR3 protein: CASWTAPYEQYF. CDR3 sequence (DNA): TGTGCCAGCTGGACAGCGCCCTACGAGCAGTACTTC. Filled out from reference TRBV28 and TRBJ2-7, the complete variable domain reads DVKVTQSSRYLVKRTGEKVFLECVQDMDHENMFWYRQDPGLGLRLIYFSYDVKMKEKGDIPEGYSVSREKKERFSLILESASTNQTSMYLCASWTAPYEQYFGPGTRLTVT.